This entry lists 6 T cell receptor beta chains sequenced from one sample in a study of CD8+CD57+ T cells in acquired aplastic anemia. Patients chosen for sequencing had CD8+CD57+ cells that had expanded, as shown by flow cytometry. TCR beta VDJ combinations and CDR3 sequences were profiled from genomic DNA. TCRdb re-analysed the reads in MiXCR, keeping a single row per CDR3 protein. The table has around 190,000 distinct CDR3 sequences, about 50% seen once. The sequencing input was sorted CD4+, CD8+, or CD8+CD57+ T cells (not recorded which) from PBMCs. The receptors originated from a human donor with aplastic anemia.

The V call is TRBV7-6, the J call TRBJ1-3, with D uncertain. Germline CDR1 and CDR2: SGHVS and FNYEAQ. Trimming shortened V by 1 base and J by 4 bases, and 2 bases separated the two germline ends. The CDR3 sequence is 12 residues long. CDR3 in amino acids: CASSLEGNTIYF. CDR3 DNA sequence: TGTGCCAGCAGCTTAGAGGGAAACACCATATATTTT.

The CDR3 region is CASRSDGTDTQYF. The CDR3 DNA reads as TGCGCCAGCAGGTCAGACGGTACAGATACGCAGTATTTT. The V call is TRBV5-1, the J call TRBJ2-3; D gene unclear. The germline V gene has CDR1 SGHRS and CDR2 YFSETQ. Trimming removed 5 bases from V and 3 bases from J, with 10 bases in between. The CDR3 spans 13 residues.

V and J are TRBV2 and TRBJ1-6; D gene ambiguous. The CDR3 consists of 12 residues. V dropped 8 bases and J dropped 6 bases, with 8 bases sitting between them. Looked up from germline, CDR1 is SNHLY and CDR2 is FYNNEI. CDR3 region: CASGVGNSPLHF. The CDR3 DNA reads TGTGCCAGCGGGGTTGGTAATTCACCCCTCCACTTT. Based on the CDR3 plus reference TRBV2 and TRBJ1-6, the full variable domain is EPEVTQTPSHQVTQMGQEVILRCVPISNHLYFYWYRQILGQKVEFLVSFYNNEISEKSEIFDDQFSVERPDGSNFTLKIRSTKLEDSAMYFCASGVGNSPLHFGNGTRLTVT.

The chain combines TRBV7-8 with TRBJ2-7; D remains unclear. This CDR3 region has 12 residues. Trimming took 1 base from V and 6 from J, leaving 7 bases between them. Germline CDR1 and CDR2: SGHVS and FQNEAQ. The CDR3 region is CASSLGPFEQYF. Here the CDR3 DNA reads TGTGCCAGCAGCTTAGGTCCGTTCGAGCAGTACTTC.

This clonotype was picked up many times. CDR3 in amino acids: CASSEGSGNTIYF. The CDR3 DNA reads TGTGCCAGCAGCGAGGGGTCTGGAAACACCATATATTTT. The genes are TRBV7-2 and TRBJ1-3, with D perhaps TRBD1 (5 bases). This CDR3 is built from 13 residues. V gave up 5 bases and J gave up 1 base, with 6 bases separating them. The germline V gene has CDR1 SGHTA and CDR2 FQGNSA.

The chain links TRBV7-2 to TRBJ2-5; D is unresolved. Gene TRBJ2-7 matches the end of the DNA better, so the J call may be wrong. This CDR3 is built from 14 residues. The germline V gene has CDR1 SGHTA and CDR2 FQGNSA. The CDR3 is CASSLSPVDYEQYF. For the CDR3, the DNA is TGTGCCAGCAGCTTAAGCCCCGTAGACTACGAGCAGTACTTC.